The T cell receptor beta chain under discussion was sequenced for a study of siplizumab effects on memory and regulatory T cells. Some 9.4 x 10^4 TCR templates per sample were sequenced. Produced via immunoSEQ multiplex PCR; TCRdb's table is partial and in-frame only. The sample holds nearly 95,000 clones; approximately 93% are singletons and the top ten take around 0.3%. On this clone itself: Antigen unknown.

Study outcomes and limitations: Suppressive function of proliferating Tregs from siplizumab cultures was not confirmed. To unstimulated subsets, only a minor fraction of alloreactive clones could be mapped. Roughly 75-96% of dividing CD4+ or CD8+ clones were without an attributable naive or memory phenotype.

The TCR originated in a human donor in good health. The sequenced material came from non-Treg CD4+ T cells sorted from blood.

The CDR3: CASMAGGYNEQFF. Written as DNA, the CDR3 is TGCGCCAGCATGGCAGGGGGGTACAATGAGCAGTTCTTC. The V and J genes are TRBV5-1 and TRBJ2-1; D might be TRBD1 (7 bases). CDR1 and CDR2 (germline): SGHRS, YFSETQ. V gave up 6 bases and J gave up 4 bases, with 11 bases separating them. CDR3 length: 13 residues.